This T cell receptor beta chain derives from a study of PD-1 blockade in classical Hodgkin lymphoma. Sample time point: newly diagnosed, previously untreated cHL patient sample. The authors used newly diagnosed, untreated classical Hodgkin lymphoma PBMCs as comparison. Libraries were prepared by immunoSEQ multiplex PCR; TCRdb keeps only in-frame clonotypes and omits some of them. Of around 30,000 clones listed, just over 90% are singletons. Whole-study results and caveats: Diminished baseline TCR diversity has been reported in newly diagnosed patients relative to healthy donors.

For this clone: Its antigen is not identified.

The clonotype originates from a human donor with classical Hodgkin lymphoma. The sequenced sample consisted of peripheral blood mononuclear cells (PBMCs).

The CDR3 sequence is CASSLVFPYEQYF. DNA of the CDR3: TGTGCCAGCAGCTTAGTATTTCCCTACGAGCAGTACTTC. The chain has TRBV7-9 and TRBJ2-7; D unclear. Trimming took off 1 base at V and 2 bases at J, with 6 bases between the two ends. There are 13 residues in the CDR3. Per the germline V gene, CDR1 is SEHNR and CDR2 is FQNEAQ (reference sequence).